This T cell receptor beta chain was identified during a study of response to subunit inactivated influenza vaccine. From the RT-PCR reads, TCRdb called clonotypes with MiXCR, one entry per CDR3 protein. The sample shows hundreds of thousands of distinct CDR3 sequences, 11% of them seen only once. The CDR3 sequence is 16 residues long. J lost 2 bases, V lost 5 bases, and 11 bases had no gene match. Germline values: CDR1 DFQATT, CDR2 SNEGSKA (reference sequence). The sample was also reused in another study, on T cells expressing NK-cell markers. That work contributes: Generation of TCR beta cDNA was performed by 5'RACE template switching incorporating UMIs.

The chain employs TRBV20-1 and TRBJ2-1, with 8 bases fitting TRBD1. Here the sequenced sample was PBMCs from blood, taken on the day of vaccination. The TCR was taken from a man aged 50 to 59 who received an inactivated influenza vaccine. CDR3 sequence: CSAFGGQGSTYNEQFF. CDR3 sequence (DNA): TGCAGTGCTTTCGGCGGACAGGGAAGCACCTACAATGAGCAGTTCTTC.